This record looks at one T cell receptor (beta chain) sequence and its context. Its matching antigen is unknown. Its ends do not fully match the called genes, so a read error is possible. The entry originates in a study of beta chain features in type 1 diabetes. Points from the study as a whole: People with Type 1 diabetes carried modestly yet significantly shorter TCRB CDR3s in all four CD4+ subsets.

What was sequenced were expressed TCRB transcripts, since all of the isolated RNA had been reverse transcribed. Assay: immunoSEQ multiplex PCR; the TCRdb copy retains only in-frame clones and omits some. The data hold about 660,000 clones, with roughly 13% observed a single time. The CDR3 is 16 amino acids. Germline V gene sequence: CDR1 MNHNS, CDR2 SASEGT. This receptor was obtained from a man younger than 30 with type 1 diabetes. Sequenced material: naive CD4+ T cells from blood. The chain has TRBV6-1 and TRBJ2-1, with 14 nucleotides matching TRBD2. In DNA form, the CDR3 reads TGTGCCAGCAGTCAAGCCGGGACTAGCGGGAGTGGGGTGCAGTTCTTC. Translating gives CASSQAGTSGSGVQFF.